These 11 T cell receptor beta chains originate from one sample sequenced in a study of technical replicates of blood from a few donors. The data were produced by immunoSEQ multiplex PCR, yet TCRdb's version contains in-frame clones alone and is incomplete. The table includes roughly 61,000 clones, more than 95% detected once. The sequencing input was T cells isolated from PBMCs. The source of these receptors is a human donor in good health.

The chain has TRBV9 and TRBJ1-1; 8 bases agree with TRBD1. Germline-derived CDR1 and CDR2 are SGDLS and YYNGEE. Trimming at V came to 0 bases and at J to 3 bases, leaving 7 bases not matched to a gene. The CDR3 has 16 residues. The CDR3 loop reads CASSVEDGQGHTEAFF. CDR3 nucleotides: TGTGCCAGCAGCGTAGAGGATGGACAGGGACACACTGAAGCTTTCTTT. The full variable domain, with the rest looked up from reference TRBV9 and TRBJ1-1, is DSGVTQTPKHLITATGQRVTLRCSPRSGDLSVYWYQQSLDQGLQFLIQYYNGEERAKGNILERFSAQQFPDLHSELNLSSLELGDSALYFCASSVEDGQGHTEAFFGQGTRLTVV.

This clone was counted between two and nine times. The chain employs TRBV10-1 and TRBJ1-1; D is ambiguous. The V gene's germline CDR1 is WNHNN and CDR2 SYGVQD (reference sequence). The CDR3 has 12 amino acids. The V gene lost 0 bases and the J gene lost 5 bases, with 4 bases spanning the gap. DNA for the CDR3: TGCGCCAGCAGTGAGTCGAGGACTGAAGCTTTCTTT. The encoded protein is CASSESRTEAFF.

The CDR3 coding sequence is TGCACCAGCAGCTTTGCAATACCGGGACACAAAAACACTGAAGCTTTCTTT. Translated, it gives CTSSFAIPGHKNTEAFF. The chain carries TRBV1 and TRBJ1-1; the D call of TRBD1 is as the table states it, not checked on the DNA. TRBV1 corresponds to a pseudogene. CDR3 length: 17 amino acids.

This clone showed up just once. The chain carries TRBV12-5 and TRBJ2-3; a possible D gene is TRBD2 (7 bases). Trimming shortened V by 3 bases and J by 3 bases, and 16 bases separated the two germline ends. Germline CDR1 and CDR2: LGHNT and FRNRAP. The CDR3 runs 16 residues. CDR3 residues: CASGFKWGGQTDTQYF. The CDR3 DNA reads as TGTGCTAGTGGTTTTAAGTGGGGGGGCCAGACAGATACGCAGTATTTT.

The J gene is TRBJ1-5, the V gene TRBV29-1; a weak D match, TRBD1 (5 bases). V was clipped by 4 bases and J by 2 bases, with 18 bases between them. This CDR3 has 16 residues. Per the germline V gene, CDR1 is SQVTM and CDR2 is ANQGSEA. CDR3 amino acids: CSVALFGGTGNQPQHF. The CDR3 DNA reads as TGCAGCGTTGCTCTTTTCGGGGGGACGGGCAATCAGCCCCAGCATTTT. Combining the CDR3 with reference TRBV29-1 and TRBJ1-5 gives the whole variable domain SAVISQKPSRDICQRGTSLTIQCQVDSQVTMMFWYRQQPGQSLTLIATANQGSEATYESGFVIDKFPISRPNLTFSTLTVSNMSPEDSSIYLCSVALFGGTGNQPQHFGDGTRLSIL.

The rearrangement joins TRBV6-5 to TRBJ1-4, with 7 bases aligning to TRBD1. The CDR3 contains 14 residues. V lost 4 bases, J lost 2 bases, and 1 base stayed unmatched. In germline, CDR1 is MNHEY, CDR2 SVGAGI. This CDR3 is CASSSTGTNEKLFF. CDR3 nucleotide sequence: TGTGCCAGCAGTTCGACAGGGACTAATGAAAAACTGTTTTTT.

The chain recombines TRBV28 with TRBJ1-1, with D perhaps TRBD1 (6 bases). V dropped 4 bases and J dropped 4 bases, with 16 bases sitting between them. This CDR3 comprises 15 residues. CDR1 and CDR2 (germline): MDHEN, SYDVKM. CDR3: CASSWAPGVSTEAFF. The DNA for the CDR3 is TGTGCCAGCAGTTGGGCTCCAGGGGTATCCACTGAAGCTTTCTTT.

The V and J genes are TRBV29-1 and TRBJ1-1, with D possibly matching TRBD1 (5 bases). The V end lost 7 bases, the J end lost 6 bases, and 18 bases lay between the germline ends. The CDR3 sequence is 13 residues long. Germline CDR1 is SQVTM and CDR2 is ANQGSEA. The CDR3 loop reads CSGRQTAHAEAFF. The DNA for the CDR3 is TGCAGCGGGAGACAGACCGCGCACGCTGAAGCTTTCTTT. The full variable domain, rest sourced from reference TRBV29-1 and TRBJ1-1, is SAVISQKPSRDICQRGTSLTIQCQVDSQVTMMFWYRQQPGQSLTLIATANQGSEATYESGFVIDKFPISRPNLTFSTLTVSNMSPEDSSIYLCSGRQTAHAEAFFGQGTRLTVV.

The chain is built from TRBV7-9 and TRBJ2-6; D gene uncertain. V lost 3 bases to trimming and J lost 0 bases, with 3 bases between them. The CDR3 is 14 residues long. Germline CDR1 and CDR2: SEHNR and FQNEAQ (reference sequence). CDR3 sequence reads: CASSFNSGANVLTF. The CDR3 bases are TGTGCCAGCAGCTTCAACTCTGGGGCCAACGTCCTGACTTTC.

The rearrangement uses TRBV18 and TRBJ2-1, with D possibly TRBD1 on 5 matching bases. CDR1 is KGHSH, CDR2 LQKENI, per germline. The ends were cut back, 3 bases at V and 9 bases at J, with 18 bases in the middle. The CDR3 length is 15 residues. CDR3 region: CASSPAGSVTREQFF. CDR3 nucleotide sequence: TGTGCCAGCTCACCGGCAGGGTCGGTTACGCGTGAGCAGTTCTTC.

The J gene is TRBJ2-2, the V gene TRBV28; 9 bases are a match to TRBD2. Germline V gene sequence: CDR1 MDHEN, CDR2 SYDVKM. The CDR3 runs to 14 residues. With 6 bases clipped from V and 6 bases from J, the junction kept 5 bases outside the gene matches. The CDR3 DNA sequence: TGTGCCAGCAGGATAGCGGGAGTGGCCGGGGAGCTGTTTTTT. As protein: CASRIAGVAGELFF.